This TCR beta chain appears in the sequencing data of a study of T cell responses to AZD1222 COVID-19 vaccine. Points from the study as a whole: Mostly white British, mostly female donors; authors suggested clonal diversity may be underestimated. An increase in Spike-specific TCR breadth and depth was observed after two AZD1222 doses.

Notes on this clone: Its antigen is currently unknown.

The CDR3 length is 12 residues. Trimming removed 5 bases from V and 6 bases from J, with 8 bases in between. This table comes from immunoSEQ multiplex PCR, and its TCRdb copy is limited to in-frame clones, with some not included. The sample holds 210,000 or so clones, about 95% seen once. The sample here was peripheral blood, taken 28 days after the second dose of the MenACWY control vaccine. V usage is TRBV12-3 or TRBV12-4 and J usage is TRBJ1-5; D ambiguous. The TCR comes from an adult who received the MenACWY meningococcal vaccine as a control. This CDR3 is CASSHFGQPQHF. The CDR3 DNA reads TGTGCCAGCAGTCATTTTGGTCAGCCCCAGCATTTT.